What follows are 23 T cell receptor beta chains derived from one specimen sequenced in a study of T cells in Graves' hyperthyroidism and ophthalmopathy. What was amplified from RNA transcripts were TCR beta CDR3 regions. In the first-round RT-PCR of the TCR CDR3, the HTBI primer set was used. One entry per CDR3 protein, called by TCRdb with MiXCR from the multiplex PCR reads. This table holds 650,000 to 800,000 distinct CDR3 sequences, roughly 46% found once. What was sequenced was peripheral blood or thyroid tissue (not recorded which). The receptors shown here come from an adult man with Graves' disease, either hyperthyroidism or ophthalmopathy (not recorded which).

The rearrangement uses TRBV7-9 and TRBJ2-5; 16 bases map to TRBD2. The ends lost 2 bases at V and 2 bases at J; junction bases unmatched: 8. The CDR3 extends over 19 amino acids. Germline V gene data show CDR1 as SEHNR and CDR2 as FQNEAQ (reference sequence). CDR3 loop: CASSLTPGLAGGPQETQYF. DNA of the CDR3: TGTGCCAGCAGCTTAACTCCGGGACTAGCGGGAGGGCCACAAGAGACCCAGTACTTC.

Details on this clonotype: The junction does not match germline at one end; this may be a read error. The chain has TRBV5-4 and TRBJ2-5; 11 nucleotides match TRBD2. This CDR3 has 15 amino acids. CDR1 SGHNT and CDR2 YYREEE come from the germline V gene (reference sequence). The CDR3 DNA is TGCGCCAGCAGCTTGGTTCTAGCGGGAGGAGAGACCCAGTACTTC. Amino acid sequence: CASSLVLAGGETQYF.

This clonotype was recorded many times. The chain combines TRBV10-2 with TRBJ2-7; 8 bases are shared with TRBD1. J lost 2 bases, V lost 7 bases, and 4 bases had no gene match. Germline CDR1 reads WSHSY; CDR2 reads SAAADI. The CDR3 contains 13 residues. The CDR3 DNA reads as TGCGCCAGCACTGGGGACAGGCCCTACGAGCAGTACTTC. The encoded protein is CASTGDRPYEQYF.

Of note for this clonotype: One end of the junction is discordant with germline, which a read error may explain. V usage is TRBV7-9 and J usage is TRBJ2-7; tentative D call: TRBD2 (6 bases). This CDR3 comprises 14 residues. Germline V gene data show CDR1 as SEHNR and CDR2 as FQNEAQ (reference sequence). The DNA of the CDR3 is TGTGCTAGCACCCTTAGCGGAAGCTCCTACGAGCAGTACTTC. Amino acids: CASTLSGSSYEQYF.

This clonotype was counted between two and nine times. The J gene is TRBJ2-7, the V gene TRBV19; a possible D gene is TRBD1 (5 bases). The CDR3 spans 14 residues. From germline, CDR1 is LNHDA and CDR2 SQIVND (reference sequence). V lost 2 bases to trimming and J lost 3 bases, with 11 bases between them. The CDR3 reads CASSIRGGNYEQYF. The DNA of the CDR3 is TGTGCCAGTAGTATAAGGGGCGGAAACTACGAGCAGTACTTC.

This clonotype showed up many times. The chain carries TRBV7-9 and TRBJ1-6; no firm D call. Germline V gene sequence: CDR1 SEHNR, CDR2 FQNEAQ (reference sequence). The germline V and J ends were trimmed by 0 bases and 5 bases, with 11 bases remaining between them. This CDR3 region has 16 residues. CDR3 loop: CASSLARAAHNSPLHF. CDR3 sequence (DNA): TGTGCCAGCAGCTTAGCCCGGGCCGCGCATAATTCACCCCTCCACTTT.

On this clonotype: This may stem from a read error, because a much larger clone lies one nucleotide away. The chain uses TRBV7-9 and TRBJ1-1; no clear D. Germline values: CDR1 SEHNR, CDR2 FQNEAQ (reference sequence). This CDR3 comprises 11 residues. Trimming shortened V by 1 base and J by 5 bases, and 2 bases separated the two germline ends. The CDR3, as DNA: TGTGCCAGCAGCTTAGAGACTGAAGCTTTCTTT. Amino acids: CASSLETEAFF.

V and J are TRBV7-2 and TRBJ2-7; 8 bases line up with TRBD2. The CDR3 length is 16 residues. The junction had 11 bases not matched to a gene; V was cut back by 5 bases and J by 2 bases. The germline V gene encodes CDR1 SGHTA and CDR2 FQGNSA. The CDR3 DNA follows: TGTGCCAGCAGCCTTGATGGCGGGGGGATTCCCTACGAGCAGTACTTC. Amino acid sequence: CASSLDGGGIPYEQYF.

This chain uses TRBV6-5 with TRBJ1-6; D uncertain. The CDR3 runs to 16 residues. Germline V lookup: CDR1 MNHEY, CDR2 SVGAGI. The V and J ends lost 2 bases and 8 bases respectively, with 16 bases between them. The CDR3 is CASSYKVLRLDSPLHF. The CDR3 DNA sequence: TGTGCCAGCAGTTACAAGGTGTTGCGGTTGGATTCACCCCTCCACTTT.

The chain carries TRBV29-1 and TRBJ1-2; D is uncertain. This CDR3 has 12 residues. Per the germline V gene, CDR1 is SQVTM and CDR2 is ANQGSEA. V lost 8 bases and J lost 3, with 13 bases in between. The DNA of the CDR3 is TGCAGCTCCTTTGATATTGACTATGGCTACACCTTC. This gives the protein CSSFDIDYGYTF.

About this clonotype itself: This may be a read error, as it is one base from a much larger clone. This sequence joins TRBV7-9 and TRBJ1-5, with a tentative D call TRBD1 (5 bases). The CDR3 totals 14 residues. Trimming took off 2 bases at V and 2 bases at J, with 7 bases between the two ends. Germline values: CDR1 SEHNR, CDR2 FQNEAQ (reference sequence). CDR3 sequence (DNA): TGTGCCAGCAGCTTACAGGGTTGCAATCAGCCCCAGCATTTT. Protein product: CASSLQGCNQPQHF.

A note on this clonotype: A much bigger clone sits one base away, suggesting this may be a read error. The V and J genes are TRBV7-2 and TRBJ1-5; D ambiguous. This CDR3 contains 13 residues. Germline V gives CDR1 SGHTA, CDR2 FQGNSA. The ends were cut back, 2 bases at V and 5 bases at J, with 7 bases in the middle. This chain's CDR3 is CASSLTSHQPQHF. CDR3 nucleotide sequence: TGTGCCAGCAGCTTAACGAGTCATCAGCCCCAGCATTTT.

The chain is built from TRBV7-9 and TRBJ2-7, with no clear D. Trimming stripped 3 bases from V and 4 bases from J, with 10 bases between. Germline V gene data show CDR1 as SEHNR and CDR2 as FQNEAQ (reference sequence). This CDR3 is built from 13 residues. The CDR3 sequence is CASSFVGVYEQYF. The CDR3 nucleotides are TGTGCCAGCAGCTTCGTTGGGGTGTACGAGCAGTACTTC.

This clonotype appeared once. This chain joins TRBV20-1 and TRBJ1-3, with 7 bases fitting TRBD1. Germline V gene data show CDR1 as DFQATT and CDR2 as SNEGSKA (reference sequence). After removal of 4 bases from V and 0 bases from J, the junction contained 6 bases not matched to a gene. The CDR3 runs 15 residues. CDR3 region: CSATDRETSGNTIYF. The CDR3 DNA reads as TGCAGTGCTACCGACAGGGAAACCTCTGGAAACACCATATATTTT.

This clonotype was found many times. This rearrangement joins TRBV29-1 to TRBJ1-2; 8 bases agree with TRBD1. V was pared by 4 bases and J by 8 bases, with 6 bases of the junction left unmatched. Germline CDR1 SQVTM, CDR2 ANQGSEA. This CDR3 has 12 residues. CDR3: CSVGKTGEGYTF. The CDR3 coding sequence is TGCAGCGTTGGGAAGACAGGGGAAGGCTACACCTTC.

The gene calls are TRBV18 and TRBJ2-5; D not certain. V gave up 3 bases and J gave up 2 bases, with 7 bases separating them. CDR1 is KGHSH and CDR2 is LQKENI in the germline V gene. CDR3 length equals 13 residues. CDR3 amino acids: CASSPASQETQYF. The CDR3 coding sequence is TGTGCCAGCTCACCCGCGAGTCAAGAGACCCAGTACTTC.

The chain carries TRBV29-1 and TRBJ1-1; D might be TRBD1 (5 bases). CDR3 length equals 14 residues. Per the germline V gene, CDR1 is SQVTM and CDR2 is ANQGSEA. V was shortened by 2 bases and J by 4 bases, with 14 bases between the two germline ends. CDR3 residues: CSVETAGWGTEAFF. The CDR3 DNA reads TGCAGCGTTGAAACCGCAGGGTGGGGCACTGAAGCTTTCTTT.

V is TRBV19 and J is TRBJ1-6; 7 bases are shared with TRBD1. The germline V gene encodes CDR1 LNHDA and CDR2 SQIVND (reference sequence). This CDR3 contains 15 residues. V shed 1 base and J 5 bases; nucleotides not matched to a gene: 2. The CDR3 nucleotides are TGTGCCAGTAGTATAGGCACAGGGGATAATTCACCCCTCCACTTT. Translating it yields CASSIGTGDNSPLHF.

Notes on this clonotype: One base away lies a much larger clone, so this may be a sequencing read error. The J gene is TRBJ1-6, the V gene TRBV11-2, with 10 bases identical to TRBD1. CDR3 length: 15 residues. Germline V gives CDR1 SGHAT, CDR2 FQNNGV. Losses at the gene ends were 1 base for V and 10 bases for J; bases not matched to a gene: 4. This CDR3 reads CASSLAGTGESPLHF. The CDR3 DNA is TGTGCCAGCAGCTTAGCCGGGACAGGGGAGTCACCCCTCCACTTT.

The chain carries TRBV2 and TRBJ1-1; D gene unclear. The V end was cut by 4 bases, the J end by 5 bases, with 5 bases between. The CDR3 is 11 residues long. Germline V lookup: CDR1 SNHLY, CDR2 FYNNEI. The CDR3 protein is CASSGATEAFF. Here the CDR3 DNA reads TGTGCCAGCAGTGGGGCTACTGAAGCTTTCTTT.

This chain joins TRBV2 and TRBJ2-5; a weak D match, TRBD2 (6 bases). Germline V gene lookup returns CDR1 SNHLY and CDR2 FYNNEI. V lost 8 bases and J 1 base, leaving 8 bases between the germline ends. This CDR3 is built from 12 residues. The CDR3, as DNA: TGTGCCAGCGGGGGACTCCAAGAGACCCAGTACTTC. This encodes CASGGLQETQYF.

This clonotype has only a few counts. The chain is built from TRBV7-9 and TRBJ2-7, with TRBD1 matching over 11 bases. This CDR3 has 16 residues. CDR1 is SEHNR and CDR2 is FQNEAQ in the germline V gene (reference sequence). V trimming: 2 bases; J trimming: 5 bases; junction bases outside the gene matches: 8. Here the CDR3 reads CASSLPLGQGAHEQYF. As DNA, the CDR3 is TGTGCCAGCAGCTTACCCCTCGGACAGGGGGCCCACGAGCAGTACTTC.

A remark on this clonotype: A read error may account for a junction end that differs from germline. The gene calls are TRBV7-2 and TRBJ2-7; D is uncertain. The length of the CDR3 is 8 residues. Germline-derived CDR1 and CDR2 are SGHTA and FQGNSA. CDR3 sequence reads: CASSSLDF. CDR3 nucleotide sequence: TGTGCCAGCAGCTCCTTGGACTTC.